This TCR beta chain was captured in a study of cytomegalovirus exposure and HLA in healthy donors. Broader study findings: Researchers counted approximately 160 TCR beta chains as cytomegalovirus-associated.

PCR amplification relied on 60 Vbeta primers (plus 13 Jbeta primers). TCRdb keeps only in-frame clones here, not all; method: immunoSEQ multiplex PCR. The sample shows 150,000 to 190,000 clones, around 72% of them seen only once. With respect to this clone: What it recognizes is unknown.

Trimming cost V 1 base and J 6 bases; bases outside gene matches: 3. This CDR3 has 14 amino acids. The germline gives CDR1 SGHDN, CDR2 FVKESK. Sequencing used PBMCs. The chain carries TRBV14 and TRBJ2-4; 7 positions agree with TRBD1. This receptor was taken from a man between 18 and 29 years old in good health and CMV-seronegative. CDR3 region: CASSQADRSNIQYF. CDR3 bases: TGTGCCAGCAGCCAAGCGGACAGGTCAAACATTCAGTACTTC.